Listed below are T cell receptor beta chains from one sample, sequenced in a study of CD8+CD57+ T cells in acquired aplastic anemia. In TCRdb, the reads were re-called with MiXCR into one record per CDR3 protein. Of roughly 200,000 distinct CDR3 sequences listed, more than 60% are singletons. Sequencing was carried out using sorted CD4+, CD8+, or CD8+CD57+ T cells (not recorded which) from PBMCs. The receptors derive from a human donor with aplastic anemia. The CDR3 runs from the conserved cysteine through the conserved F or W. The D gene is left open where the match is weak. The size field is filled for only some rows; it gives once, few, many or a size class.

v_gene,j_gene,abundance,d_gene,CDR3aa,CDR3nt
TRBV5-1,TRBJ1-6,NA,TRBD1,CASSPGTGGNSPLHF,TGCGCCAGCAGCCCGGGGACAGGGGGTAATTCACCCCTCCACTTT
TRBV12-3/TRBV12-4,TRBJ2-5,NA,TRBD1,CASSVDRGRGETQYF,TGTGCCAGCAGCGTAGACAGGGGGCGCGGTGAGACCCAGTACTTC
TRBV12-3/TRBV12-4,TRBJ2-7,NA,TRBD1,CASSPGQIYEQYF,TGTGCCAGCAGCCCGGGACAGATCTACGAGCAGTACTTC
TRBV10-1,TRBJ2-2,NA,NA,CASIIGERTGELFF,TGCGCCAGCATTATAGGGGAGAGGACCGGGGAGCTGTTTTTT
TRBV19,TRBJ1-2,NA,NA,CASTPLLGAGYGYTF,TGTGCCAGTACCCCTCTGTTGGGGGCGGGGTATGGCTACACCTTC
TRBV10-3,TRBJ2-7,NA,NA,CAITRDTAYEQYF,TGTGCCATCACACGGGACACTGCCTACGAGCAGTACTTC
TRBV5-4,TRBJ1-2,NA,NA,CASSLVGRGYTNYGYTF,TGTGCCAGCAGCTTGGTGGGGCGGGGCTATACTAACTATGGCTACACCTTC
TRBV19,TRBJ1-5,NA,NA,CASSRGSGQPQHF,TGTGCCAGTAGTAGGGGGTCCGGTCAGCCCCAGCATTTT
TRBV19,TRBJ2-5,few,NA,CASSMVQETQYF,TGTGCCAGTAGTATGGTGCAAGAGACCCAGTACTTC
TRBV20-1,TRBJ2-3,NA,TRBD2,CSAPGLAGTDTQYF,TGCAGTGCTCCGGGACTAGCGGGCACAGATACGCAGTATTTT
TRBV5-1,TRBJ2-7,NA,NA,CASSRDSRNEQYF,TGCGCCAGCAGCAGGGACTCGCGAAACGAGCAGTACTTC
TRBV20-1,TRBJ1-6,NA,NA,CSARDPTGVPGASPLHF,TGCAGTGCTAGAGATCCCACCGGAGTTCCTGGGGCTTCACCCCTCCACTTT
TRBV27,TRBJ2-7,few,NA,CASSWWSGQPPYEQYF,TGTGCCAGCAGTTGGTGGTCAGGGCAGCCCCCATACGAGCAGTACTTC
TRBV20-1,TRBJ2-3,NA,TRBD2,CSARSKGLASTDTQYF,TGCAGTGCTAGATCCAAGGGACTAGCTAGCACAGATACGCAGTATTTT
TRBV5-1,TRBJ1-1,once,TRBD1,CASSDAGTANTEAFF,TGCGCCAGCAGTGATGCCGGGACAGCGAACACTGAAGCTTTCTTT
TRBV29-1,TRBJ2-5,once,NA,CSVGDFQETQYF,TGCAGCGTTGGCGACTTCCAAGAGACCCAGTACTTC
TRBV7-9,TRBJ2-5,NA,TRBD1,CASSPGQAGFQYF,TGTGCCAGCAGCCCTGGACAGGCAGGTTTCCAGTACTTC
TRBV24-1,TRBJ2-5,NA,NA,CASSLFGRGTQYF,TGTGCCAGCAGTTTATTCGGCCGAGGGACCCAGTACTTC
TRBV5-4,TRBJ2-3,NA,TRBD2,CASSSGLAGNLDTQYF,TGTGCCAGCAGCTCAGGACTAGCGGGAAACCTAGATACGCAGTATTTT
TRBV20-1,TRBJ1-2,NA,NA,CSASTGFSGYTF,TGCAGTGCTAGTACCGGCTTTAGTGGCTACACCTTC
TRBV29-1,TRBJ2-1,NA,TRBD2,CSVAGLAAYNEQFF,TGCAGCGTCGCGGGACTAGCTGCCTACAATGAGCAGTTCTTC
TRBV10-1,TRBJ2-2,NA,NA,CASSEFRTGELFF,TGCGCCAGCAGTGAGTTCCGAACCGGGGAGCTGTTTTTT
TRBV27,TRBJ2-7,NA,NA,CASSFAEGGTYEQYF,TGTGCCAGCAGTTTTGCAGAGGGGGGGACCTACGAGCAGTACTTC
TRBV7-8,TRBJ1-4,NA,TRBD1,CASSWDKARGPTNEKLFF,TGTGCCAGCAGCTGGGACAAAGCAAGGGGGCCAACTAATGAAAAACTGTTTTTT
TRBV19,TRBJ1-1,NA,NA,CASSSGITEAFF,TGTGCCAGTAGTTCAGGGATTACTGAAGCTTTCTTT
TRBV24-1,TRBJ2-2,few,TRBD1,CATSDLDRDTGELFF,TGTGCCACCAGTGACCTGGACAGGGACACCGGGGAGCTGTTTTTT
TRBV20-1,TRBJ1-2,many,NA,CATRDPLKPNYGYTF,TGCGCTACCCGGGACCCCTTAAAACCTAACTATGGCTACACCTTC
TRBV7-8,TRBJ2-7,many,NA,CASSQSGYEQYF,TGTGCCAGCAGCCAATCAGGGTACGAGCAGTACTTC
TRBV9,TRBJ2-3,NA,TRBD2,CASSTLAGGTDTQYF,TGTGCCAGCAGTACCCTAGCGGGGGGCACAGATACGCAGTATTTT
TRBV2,TRBJ1-2,NA,NA,CASSEAQRGDGYTF,TGTGCCAGCAGTGAAGCGCAAAGGGGAGATGGCTACACCTTC
TRBV5-1,TRBJ1-1,many,NA,CTSSPSGGPNTEAFF,TGCACCAGCAGCCCCTCGGGGGGACCGAACACTGAAGCTTTCTTT
TRBV7-9,TRBJ2-7,NA,TRBD1,CASSFPGQGSYEQYF,TGTGCCAGCAGCTTCCCGGGACAGGGGTCCTACGAGCAGTACTTC
TRBV29-1,TRBJ2-3,NA,TRBD2,CSVGSALRGGNTDTQYF,TGCAGCGTTGGAAGCGCCTTGCGGGGGGGCAACACAGATACGCAGTATTTT
TRBV20-1,TRBJ2-7,few,TRBD2,CSAREGDVTYEQYF,TGCAGTGCCCGGGAGGGGGATGTAACCTACGAGCAGTACTTC
TRBV15,TRBJ2-1,NA,NA,CASSWWAGSYNEQFF,TGTGCCAGCAGCTGGTGGGCAGGGTCCTACAATGAGCAGTTCTTC
TRBV20-1,TRBJ2-6,many,NA,CSAMGIGANVLTF,TGCAGTGCTATGGGAATTGGGGCCAACGTCCTGACTTTC
TRBV15,TRBJ2-5,few,TRBD2,CATSGRRGLGAGTQYF,TGTGCCACCAGCGGGCGTAGGGGACTAGGGGCCGGGACCCAGTACTTC
TRBV11-2,TRBJ1-1,many,NA,CASSLYQGKRLGYTEAFF,TGTGCCAGCAGCTTGTACCAGGGGAAGAGATTAGGATACACTGAAGCTTTCTTT
TRBV10-3,TRBJ2-3,NA,TRBD2,CAIRLAGAVTDTQYF,TGTGCCATCAGACTAGCGGGGGCAGTCACAGATACGCAGTATTTT
TRBV9,TRBJ1-2,few,NA,CASSVRERGGYTF,TGTGCCAGCAGCGTTCGGGAAAGAGGCGGCTACACCTTC
TRBV20-1,TRBJ2-1,NA,TRBD2,CSARGPGLAGPAYNEQFF,TGCAGTGCTAGAGGCCCGGGACTAGCGGGACCAGCCTACAATGAGCAGTTCTTC
TRBV19,TRBJ1-3,NA,NA,CASSMLGAGNTIYF,TGTGCCAGTAGTATGCTGGGGGCTGGAAACACCATATATTTT
TRBV19,TRBJ1-5,NA,NA,CASSIVAGNQPQHF,TGTGCCAGTAGTATAGTCGCCGGTAATCAGCCCCAGCATTTT
TRBV5-1,TRBJ1-2,NA,NA,CASSLATAGNGYTF,TGCGCCAGCAGCTTGGCCACGGCAGGGAATGGCTACACCTTC
TRBV7-2,TRBJ2-7,NA,NA,CASSLPTAGPRYEQYF,TGTGCCAGCAGCCTCCCGACGGCCGGACCCAGGTACGAGCAGTACTTC
TRBV15,TRBJ2-1,once,TRBD1,CATSRFPPGTVTDSEQFF,TGTGCCACCAGCAGATTCCCTCCCGGGACAGTGACGGATAGTGAGCAGTTCTTC
TRBV19,TRBJ2-7,NA,NA,CASSNPGESGYEQYF,TGTGCCAGTAGTAACCCAGGGGAATCGGGCTACGAGCAGTACTTC
TRBV7-3,TRBJ2-5,NA,NA,CASSLSLDVRTQYF,TGTGCCAGCAGCTTAAGTCTGGACGTTAGGACCCAGTACTTC
TRBV24-1,TRBJ1-5,NA,NA,CATSAEPGRNQPQHF,TGTGCCACCAGTGCGGAGCCGGGACGGAATCAGCCCCAGCATTTT
TRBV7-9,TRBJ2-7,NA,TRBD2,CASGGEGHYGQYF,TGTGCCAGCGGAGGGGAGGGCCACTACGGGCAGTACTTC
TRBV19,TRBJ2-7,NA,TRBD1,CASSPLGPQGAYEQYF,TGTGCCAGTAGTCCCTTGGGCCCACAGGGGGCCTACGAGCAGTACTTC
TRBV29-1,TRBJ1-3,many,TRBD1,CSFTGVGNTIYF,TGCAGCTTTACAGGGGTCGGAAACACCATATATTTT
TRBV2,TRBJ2-7,NA,NA,CASSDSRGREQYF,TGTGCCAGCAGTGACTCCAGGGGCCGGGAGCAGTACTTC
TRBV9,TRBJ2-1,NA,NA,CASSVVSAYNEQFF,TGTGCCAGCAGCGTAGTAAGCGCCTACAATGAGCAGTTCTTC
TRBV19,TRBJ2-7,NA,NA,CASSPQTGSYEQYF,TGTGCCAGTAGTCCTCAGACAGGATCCTACGAGCAGTACTTC
TRBV2,TRBJ2-5,NA,TRBD1,CASSEGTGRETQYF,TGTGCCAGCAGTGAGGGGACAGGGCGAGAGACCCAGTACTTC
TRBV19,TRBJ2-5,NA,NA,CASSVWWLQETQYF,TGTGCCAGTAGTGTCTGGTGGCTCCAAGAGACCCAGTACTTC